These 22 T cell receptor beta chains were sequenced from one sample in a study of blood T cells in healthy people across ages. Using a J-beta primer mix together with a sample-barcoded 5' primer, a second PCR was run for about 6 to 11 cycles. TCRdb re-called the 5' RACE reads through MiXCR, storing one row per CDR3 protein. The sample lists about 1.4 million distinct CDR3 sequences; 45% to 70% were seen once. The sample taken for sequencing was blood. The source is a man between 18 and 35 years old in good health.

The genes are TRBV6-1 and TRBJ2-5; D gene ambiguous. This CDR3 has 12 amino acids. Between the trimmed V and J ends, which lost 1 base and 13 bases, there was a span of 13 bases. The germline gives CDR1 MNHNS, CDR2 SASEGT. The chain's CDR3 is CASSEVVSGAYF. CDR3 sequence (DNA): TGTGCCAGCAGTGAAGTAGTGTCGGGCGCGTACTTC.

This clonotype came up a few times. The rearrangement uses TRBV4-2 and TRBJ2-1; TRBD1 might be the D (6 bases). Gene TRBJ2-7 matches the end of the DNA better, so the J call may be wrong. The germline gives CDR1 LGHNA, CDR2 YNFKEQ. CDR3 length: 16 residues. The CDR3: CASSQVSGQSLNEQYF. DNA of the CDR3: TGTGCCAGCAGCCAAGTTTCAGGACAGAGCCTTAACGAGCAGTACTTC.

V is TRBV6-1 and J is TRBJ1-5; unclear D gene. The CDR3 totals 10 residues. Between the trimmed V and J ends, which lost 2 bases and 11 bases, there was a span of 4 bases. The germline V gene encodes CDR1 MNHNS and CDR2 SASEGT. The CDR3 DNA is TGTGCCAGCAGTGAACGGGCCCAGCATTTT. Encoded protein: CASSERAQHF.

The chain joins TRBV20-1 to TRBJ2-1, with 8 bases lining up with TRBD2. The DNA end is a closer match to TRBJ2-7, so the J assignment may be wrong. Germline-derived CDR1 and CDR2 are DFQATT and SNEGSKA (reference sequence). The CDR3 sequence is 14 residues long. The CDR3 reads CSALGLGEDNEQYF. Written as DNA, the CDR3 is TGCAGTGCTTTGGGACTAGGGGAAGACAATGAGCAGTACTTC.

This rearrangement joins TRBV20-1 to TRBJ2-3; either TRBD1 or TRBD2 may fit D (5 bases each). The CDR3 spans 15 residues. From germline, CDR1 is DFQATT and CDR2 SNEGSKA (reference sequence). V lost 6 bases and J lost 0, with 16 bases in between. The CDR3 DNA follows: TGCAGTGCATTCCAACCAGAGGGGAGCACAGATACGCAGTATTTT. This encodes CSAFQPEGSTDTQYF.

The chain links TRBV7-9 to TRBJ2-5; TRBD2 agrees at 15 bases. CDR3 length equals 14 residues. Per germline, CDR1 SEHNR and CDR2 FQNEAQ (reference sequence). The V gene end was trimmed by 3 bases and the J gene end by 11 bases; junction bases not matched to a gene: 4. CDR3 nucleotide sequence: TGTGCCAGCAGCTTGGGACTAGCGGGAGGCGGGCAGTACTTC. The encoded protein is CASSLGLAGGGQYF.

V usage is TRBV5-1 and J usage is TRBJ1-3; D not resolved. Germline assignment: CDR1 SGHRS and CDR2 YFSETQ. This CDR3 contains 12 residues. The V end was cut by 4 bases, the J end by 4 bases, with 6 bases between. CDR3 region: CASSGEGNTIYF. CDR3 sequence (DNA): TGCGCCAGCAGCGGAGAAGGAAACACCATATATTTT.

This chain connects TRBV20-1 to TRBJ2-1; a possible D gene is TRBD2 (6 bases). The CDR3 totals 15 residues. Germline V gene lookup returns CDR1 DFQATT and CDR2 SNEGSKA (reference sequence). The V and J ends lost 2 bases and 4 bases respectively, with 15 bases between them. As DNA, the CDR3 is TGCAGTGCTAGACAGACTAGACCCCAATACAATGAGCAGTTCTTC. Residues: CSARQTRPQYNEQFF.

This clonotype has only one observation. The chain joins TRBV4-2 to TRBJ1-4; tentatively, D is TRBD1 (5 bases). The V gene lost 5 bases and the J gene lost 8 bases, with 12 bases spanning the gap. The CDR3 has 13 residues. The germline V gene encodes CDR1 LGHNA and CDR2 YNFKEQ. DNA of the CDR3: TGTGCCAGCAGCGGGGGTAGCTGGGAAAAACTGTTTTTT. Protein: CASSGGSWEKLFF.

This clonotype was detected only a few times. The rearrangement joins TRBV12-3 or TRBV12-4 to TRBJ1-4; 8 bases agree with TRBD1. The CDR3 runs 15 residues. V was pared by 6 bases and J by 4 bases, with 7 bases of the junction left unmatched. CDR3 coding DNA: TGTGCCAGCAGCGCCCAGGGGGCAGATAATGAAAAACTGTTTTTT. Amino acids: CASSAQGADNEKLFF.

In this sample, this clonotype turned up many times. The rearrangement joins TRBV6-6 to TRBJ1-2; TRBD1 matches 11 bases. V was clipped by 3 bases and J by 4 bases; unmatched bases: 4. Germline CDR1 and CDR2: MNHNY and SVGAGI (reference sequence). This CDR3 is built from 15 residues. The CDR3 sequence is CASSYTGTGGYGYTF. CDR3 nucleotides: TGTGCCAGCAGTTATACCGGGACAGGGGGCTATGGCTACACCTTC.

The chain recombines TRBV11-2 with TRBJ2-6; D call uncertain. Germline CDR1 reads SGHAT; CDR2 reads FQNNGV. This CDR3 spans 20 amino acids. V was trimmed by 5 bases and J by 0 bases, leaving 23 bases between them. The CDR3 loop reads CASSPFLWAAPSSGANVLTF. CDR3 in DNA: TGTGCCAGCAGCCCATTTTTATGGGCAGCACCAAGCTCTGGGGCCAACGTCCTGACTTTC. Full variable domain (outside the CDR3, taken from reference TRBV11-2 and TRBJ2-6): EAGVAQSPRYKIIEKRQSVAFWCNPISGHATLYWYQQILGQGPKLLIQFQNNGVVDDSQLPKDRFSAERLKGVDSTLKIQPAKLEDSAVYLCASSPFLWAAPSSGANVLTFGAGSRLTVL.

This clonotype was observed a handful of times. CDR3 bases: TGCAGCGTCGCACAGGGGGACAACTATGGCTACACCTTC. Translated, it gives CSVAQGDNYGYTF. V and J are TRBV29-1 and TRBJ1-2; 8 nucleotides match TRBD1. With 6 bases clipped from V and 2 bases from J, the junction kept 5 bases outside the gene matches. From germline, CDR1 is SQVTM and CDR2 ANQGSEA. The CDR3 runs to 13 residues.

This clonotype was seen repeatedly, ten times or more. V gene TRBV25-1 combines with J gene TRBJ2-3, with D possibly being TRBD1 (7 bases). CDR1 and CDR2 from the germline V gene are MGHDK and SYGVNS. The CDR3 is 15 amino acids. The germline V and J ends were trimmed by 3 bases and 9 bases, with 19 bases remaining between them. In DNA form, the CDR3 reads TGTGCCAGCAGTGAGCCCTATGGAGGGGGCGAAACGCAGTATTTT. Its translation: CASSEPYGGGETQYF.

This clonotype occurred a few times. The V call is TRBV27, the J call TRBJ2-7, with TRBD2 as a possible D gene (6 bases). The CDR3 has 14 amino acids. The V end lost 5 bases, the J end lost 2 bases, and 13 bases lay between the germline ends. Germline V gene sequence: CDR1 MNHEY, CDR2 SMNVEV (reference sequence). CDR3 DNA: TGTGCCAGCAGTCACCGGGGAGGCGCCTACGAGCAGTACTTC. Translated: CASSHRGGAYEQYF.

The chain joins TRBV4-1 to TRBJ2-7, with 7 bases identical to TRBD1. With 1 base clipped from V and 5 bases from J, the junction kept 5 bases outside the gene matches. The length of the CDR3 is 14 residues. Germline-derived CDR1 and CDR2 are MGHRA and YSYEKL. The CDR3: CASSQVTGLDEQYF. Written as DNA, the CDR3 is TGCGCCAGCAGCCAAGTGACAGGGTTAGACGAGCAGTACTTC.

The sample holds a few counts of this clonotype. The chain combines TRBV10-3 with TRBJ1-2; 9 bases are a match to TRBD1. The CDR3 loop spans 15 amino acids. Germline V gene data show CDR1 as ENHRY and CDR2 as SYGVKD. V dropped 3 bases and J dropped 5; count of bases not matched to a gene: 7. CDR3 residues: CAISETGGAEYGYTF. The CDR3 region has the DNA TGTGCCATCAGTGAAACAGGGGGCGCTGAGTATGGCTACACCTTC.

This chain joins TRBV15 and TRBJ1-1; D not certain. The germline V gene encodes CDR1 LNHNV and CDR2 YYDKDF (reference sequence). The CDR3 covers 16 residues. Trimming left V 1 base short and J 5 bases short, with 17 bases between. CDR3 DNA: TGTGCCACCAGCAGAGGATCTCCTGGTGGAGGGACTGAAGCTTTCTTT. Its translation is CATSRGSPGGGTEAFF. Complete variable domain (other parts from reference TRBV15 and TRBJ1-1): DAMVIQNPRYQVTQFGKPVTLSCSQTLNHNVMYWYQQKSSQAPKLLFHYYDKDFNNEADTPDNFQSRRPNTSFCFLDIRSPGLGDTAMYLCATSRGSPGGGTEAFFGQGTRLTVV.

The rearrangement links TRBV2 to TRBJ1-5, with no clear D. This CDR3 spans 15 amino acids. Germline V CDR1 and CDR2: SNHLY, FYNNEI. V lost 1 base, J lost 6 bases, and 13 bases lay in between. Here the CDR3 DNA reads TGTGCCAGCAGTGAAGGAGTAGCGGGGTTTCAGCCCCAGCATTTT. As protein: CASSEGVAGFQPQHF. The full variable domain, its missing parts supplied by reference TRBV2 and TRBJ1-5, is EPEVTQTPSHQVTQMGQEVILRCVPISNHLYFYWYRQILGQKVEFLVSFYNNEISEKSEIFDDQFSVERPDGSNFTLKIRSTKLEDSAMYFCASSEGVAGFQPQHFGDGTRLSIL.

The V call is TRBV27, the J call TRBJ2-3; 9 bases line up with TRBD2. In germline, CDR1 is MNHEY, CDR2 SMNVEV (reference sequence). The CDR3 is 17 amino acids. After removal of 4 bases from V and 4 bases from J, the junction contained 12 bases not matched to a gene. The CDR3 here is CASSSLEASGASDTQYF. The CDR3 DNA reads TGTGCCAGCAGTTCCTTGGAGGCTAGCGGGGCTTCAGATACGCAGTATTTT.

This clonotype was detected a few times. This sequence joins TRBV18 and TRBJ1-2; D is possibly TRBD1 (5 bases). CDR3 length equals 13 residues. Germline CDR1 reads KGHSH; CDR2 reads LQKENI. V lost 2 bases and J 4 bases, leaving 8 bases between the germline ends. The CDR3: CASSPSDSYGYTF. CDR3 coding DNA: TGTGCCAGCTCACCAAGTGACAGCTATGGCTACACCTTC.

The rearrangement uses TRBV20-1 and TRBJ2-1, with TRBD1 matching 12 bases. Trimming took 6 bases from V and 9 from J; bases not matched to a gene: 12. Germline values: CDR1 DFQATT, CDR2 SNEGSKA (reference sequence). The CDR3 covers 15 residues. This chain's CDR3 is CSAGTGGRGGGEQFF. Here the CDR3 DNA reads TGCAGTGCCGGGACAGGGGGCCGAGGAGGGGGTGAGCAGTTCTTC.